The text below deals with one T cell receptor beta chain. The source of the sample is a study of blood T cell repertoires in COVID-19. Study details: PBMCs, B-cell-depleted T cells, or T cells were the source of the cDNA or gDNA that made up the material.

Grouping used clinical history reported by participants in a survey and questionnaire. Repertoires were generated with immunoSEQ multiplex PCR, while TCRdb's copy carries only in-frame clones and drops some. The table lists about 250,000 clones, approximately 85% of them singletons, with approximately 9.1% in the top ten. The sequencing input was PBMCs or T cells enriched from blood (not recorded which). This clonotype was obtained from a woman in her forties or fifties with acute COVID-19.

DNA of the CDR3: TGTGCCAGCAGCGCCGGACAGGGAAACACTGAAGCTTTCTTT. It is translated as CASSAGQGNTEAFF. J is TRBJ1-1 and V is TRBV7-6; TRBD1 matches 8 bases. Germline V lookup: CDR1 SGHVS, CDR2 FNYEAQ. The J segment lost 2 bases and the V segment lost 5 bases, leaving 4 bases of the junction unmatched. This CDR3 is 14 amino acids long.